The 22 T cell receptor beta chains below come from one sample, sequenced in a study of T cell responses to AZD1222 COVID-19 vaccine. Only in-frame clones appear in the TCRdb table, and some are missing; sequencing was by immunoSEQ multiplex PCR. The sample lists approximately 100,000 clones; approximately 90% were seen once. The sequenced sample was peripheral blood, obtained on day 0 of AZD1222 vaccination. The receptor source for this set is an adult in good health.

The chain uses TRBV2 and TRBJ2-5; D is possibly TRBD2 (6 bases). Germline V gives CDR1 SNHLY, CDR2 FYNNEI. The CDR3 has 13 residues. V was trimmed by 7 bases and J by 9 bases, leaving 18 bases between them. The CDR3 DNA follows: TGTGCCAGCATCCCCCAGGTCGGGGGAGCCCAGTACTTC. Amino acid sequence: CASIPQVGGAQYF.

The chain combines TRBV10-3 with TRBJ1-1, with no clear D. CDR1 is ENHRY and CDR2 is SYGVKD in the germline V gene. The CDR3 loop spans 15 amino acids. Trimming took off 0 bases at V and 2 bases at J, with 10 bases between the two ends. The CDR3 sequence: CAISESAGTNTEAFF. The CDR3 DNA is TGTGCCATCAGTGAGTCGGCAGGTACTAACACTGAAGCTTTCTTT.

J is TRBJ1-4 and V is TRBV30; the D is unclear. The CDR3 is 17 residues long. Looked up from germline, CDR1 is GTSNPN and CDR2 is SVGIG (reference sequence). V lost 3 bases, J lost 0 bases, and 17 bases lay in between. CDR3 coding DNA: TGTGCCTGGAGCCCAATAGGTGGTGAAACAACTAATGAAAAACTGTTTTTT. This codes for CAWSPIGGETTNEKLFF.

This chain links TRBV4-1 with TRBJ2-1; D not resolved. CDR1 is MGHRA, CDR2 YSYEKL, per germline. This CDR3 contains 14 residues. The V end lost 1 base, the J end lost 8 bases, and 12 bases lay between the germline ends. The CDR3: CASSQVLLYHEQFF. CDR3 DNA: TGCGCCAGCAGCCAAGTTCTACTGTACCATGAGCAGTTCTTC.

V is TRBV9 and J is TRBJ1-6, with 7 nucleotides matching TRBD1. The ends lost 3 bases at V and 8 bases at J; junction bases unmatched: 5. CDR1 and CDR2 from the germline V gene are SGDLS and YYNGEE. The CDR3 runs to 14 residues. CDR3 nucleotide sequence: TGTGCCAGCAGCGGGGGACAGTCGGATTCACCCCTCCACTTT. Residues: CASSGGQSDSPLHF.

This clone showed up just once. This chain joins TRBV11-2 and TRBJ2-2; D unclear. CDR1 SGHAT and CDR2 FQNNGV come from the germline V gene. This CDR3 contains 15 residues. Trimming took off 1 base at V and 4 bases at J, with 10 bases between the two ends. CDR3 nucleotides: TGTGCCAGCAGCTTAGTCCAAGGATTCACCGGGGAGCTGTTTTTT. Protein: CASSLVQGFTGELFF.

The V and J genes are TRBV11-2 and TRBJ2-7; D might be TRBD1 or TRBD2, each matching 5 bases. Trimming took 1 base from V and 3 from J, leaving 16 bases between them. The CDR3 has 16 residues. Germline CDR1 is SGHAT and CDR2 is FQNNGV. The CDR3 bases are TGTGCCAGCAGCTTAGGGTTTGAGGGACGGCTCTACGAGCAGTACTTC. Amino acid sequence: CASSLGFEGRLYEQYF.

This chain joins TRBV29-1 and TRBJ1-2, with TRBD1 identical over 9 bases. The trim removed 4 bases at V and 7 bases at J, leaving 13 bases unmatched. The CDR3 has 15 residues. CDR1 SQVTM and CDR2 ANQGSEA come from the germline V gene. CDR3 residues: CSVGPDMGQGGGYTF. The CDR3 DNA follows: TGCAGCGTTGGTCCAGATATGGGACAGGGCGGTGGCTACACCTTC. Full variable domain (missing parts from reference TRBV29-1 and TRBJ1-2): SAVISQKPSRDICQRGTSLTIQCQVDSQVTMMFWYRQQPGQSLTLIATANQGSEATYESGFVIDKFPISRPNLTFSTLTVSNMSPEDSSIYLCSVGPDMGQGGGYTFGSGTRLTVV.

This chain uses TRBV5-4 with TRBJ2-3, with TRBD1 matching 7 bases. The CDR3 is 14 residues long. With 4 bases clipped from V and 4 bases from J, the junction kept 6 bases outside the gene matches. Germline V lookup: CDR1 SGHNT, CDR2 YYREEE (reference sequence). In DNA, the CDR3 is TGTGCCAGCAGCACAGGACAGGCCTCAGATACGCAGTATTTT. This gives the protein CASSTGQASDTQYF.

The chain recombines TRBV7-2 with TRBJ2-2; no firm D call. The V and J ends lost 3 bases and 8 bases respectively, with 7 bases between them. The CDR3 is made up of 12 amino acids. The germline CDR1 and CDR2 sequences are SGHTA and FQGNSA. The CDR3 sequence is CASSFALGELFF. In DNA form, the CDR3 reads TGTGCCAGCAGCTTCGCCTTGGGGGAGCTGTTTTTT.

The chain joins TRBV5-1 to TRBJ1-4; TRBD1 matches 9 bases. Germline trimming cut 6 bases from V and 6 bases from J; bases unmatched to any gene: 6. The CDR3 is 14 residues long. Germline loops: CDR1 SGHRS, CDR2 YFSETQ. The CDR3 loop is CASTDRDRDEKLFF. DNA of the CDR3: TGCGCCAGCACTGACCGGGACAGGGATGAAAAACTGTTTTTT.

The chain uses TRBV19 and TRBJ2-2; perhaps D is TRBD1 or TRBD2 (5 bases each). Looked up from germline, CDR1 is LNHDA and CDR2 is SQIVND (reference sequence). The CDR3 length is 14 residues. Trimming pared 5 bases from V and 7 bases from J, leaving 14 bases between. The CDR3 sequence: CASSSGPDNGELFF. In DNA form, the CDR3 reads TGTGCCAGTAGTTCGGGACCTGATAACGGGGAGCTGTTTTTT.

This sequence joins TRBV29-1 and TRBJ1-2; the D is unclear. The CDR3 extends over 8 amino acids. The V gene's germline CDR1 is SQVTM and CDR2 ANQGSEA. The V and J ends lost 7 bases and 6 bases respectively, with 3 bases between them. CDR3 coding DNA: TGCAGCGAAAATGGCTACACCTTC. This translates into CSENGYTF.

V and J are TRBV18 and TRBJ1-1; 7 bases match TRBD1. This CDR3 is 14 amino acids long. Germline V gene lookup returns CDR1 KGHSH and CDR2 LQKENI. The V and J ends lost 0 bases and 7 bases, in that order; junction bases with no gene match: 5. CDR3 nucleotide sequence: TGTGCCAGCTCACCACCGGAAGGGGGCGATGAAGCTTTCTTT. Protein: CASSPPEGGDEAFF. The variable domain in full, with the rest retrieved from reference TRBV18 and TRBJ1-1, is NAGVMQNPRHLVRRRGQEARLRCSPMKGHSHVYWYRQLPEEGLKFMVYLQKENIIDESGMPKERFSAEFPKEGPSILRIQQVVRGDSAAYFCASSPPEGGDEAFFGQGTRLTVV.

V usage is TRBV11-2 and J usage is TRBJ1-2, with D possibly matching TRBD1 (6 bases). Germline assignment: CDR1 SGHAT and CDR2 FQNNGV. The length of the CDR3 is 14 residues. V gave up 1 base and J gave up 4 bases, with 10 bases separating them. CDR3 nucleotide sequence: TGTGCCAGCAGCTTAGCACAGGGAGGCTATGGCTACACCTTC. Protein sequence: CASSLAQGGYGYTF.

The DNA of the CDR3 is TGTGCCAGCAGCTCCTGGGACAGGGGGAACTATGGCTACACCTTC. It yields the protein CASSSWDRGNYGYTF. V gene TRBV11-2 combines with J gene TRBJ1-2, with 11 nucleotides matching TRBD1. Germline V gene lookup returns CDR1 SGHAT and CDR2 FQNNGV. CDR3 length: 15 residues. J gave up 2 bases and V 4 bases, and 3 bases lay outside the gene matches.

This chain connects TRBV7-3 to TRBJ1-5, with D hard to call. The V gene's germline CDR1 is SGHTA and CDR2 FQGTGA. The CDR3 totals 13 residues. V was clipped by 5 bases and J by 4 bases, with 9 bases between them. The CDR3 here is CASSRGVNQPQHF. The CDR3 DNA follows: TGTGCCAGCAGCCGCGGGGTGAATCAGCCCCAGCATTTT.

The V call is TRBV30, the J call TRBJ1-1, with no clear D. Germline loops: CDR1 GTSNPN, CDR2 SVGIG (reference sequence). Deletions cut 2 bases from V and 1 base from J, with 2 bases between. The CDR3 sequence is 11 residues long. The CDR3 spells CAWSWNTEAFF. Written as DNA, the CDR3 is TGTGCCTGGAGTTGGAACACTGAAGCTTTCTTT.

The rearrangement joins TRBV5-1 to TRBJ1-1; D is perhaps TRBD1 (5 bases). This CDR3 has 15 amino acids. Germline loops: CDR1 SGHRS, CDR2 YFSETQ. V was pared by 2 bases and J by 3 bases, with 14 bases between. The CDR3: CASSFGGDRDTEAFF. CDR3 DNA sequence: TGCGCCAGCAGCTTTGGAGGGGATAGGGACACTGAAGCTTTCTTT. Looking up the rest from reference TRBV5-1 and TRBJ1-1 gives the full variable domain: KAGVTQTPRYLIKTRGQQVTLSCSPISGHRSVSWYQQTPGQGLQFLFEYFSETQRNKGNFPGRFSGRQFSNSRSEMNVSTLELGDSALYLCASSFGGDRDTEAFFGQGTRLTVV.

This clone occurred once. This chain links TRBV13 with TRBJ2-3; no reliable D call. The V and J ends lost 4 bases and 0 bases respectively, with 17 bases between them. The CDR3 sequence is 17 residues long. Germline CDR1 PRHDT, CDR2 FYEKMQ (reference sequence). The CDR3: CASSSRGRHVSTDTQYF. DNA for the CDR3: TGTGCCAGCAGCTCCCGAGGACGGCATGTTAGCACAGATACGCAGTATTTT.

V gene TRBV19 combines with J gene TRBJ2-3, with D possibly TRBD1 on 5 matching bases. V was clipped by 5 bases and J by 0 bases, with 15 bases between them. The CDR3 totals 16 residues. Germline-derived CDR1 and CDR2 are LNHDA and SQIVND (reference sequence). CDR3 coding DNA: TGTGCCAGTAGTCCCTTCGACAGACTGAGCACAGATACGCAGTATTTT. It is translated as CASSPFDRLSTDTQYF.

This clone occurred once. The chain couples TRBV6-1 to TRBJ1-2, with a weak D call TRBD1 (6 bases). Trimming stripped 3 bases from V and 7 bases from J, with 9 bases between. Germline lookup yields CDR1 MNHNS and CDR2 SASEGT. The CDR3 consists of 12 residues. Here the CDR3 DNA reads TGTGCCAGCAGTGACAGGGGATCTGGCTACACCTTC. Residues: CASSDRGSGYTF.